A single sample is the source of the 8 T cell receptor beta chains below, sequenced in a study of blood T cell repertoires in COVID-19. Using immunoSEQ multiplex PCR, the repertoire was profiled, and TCRdb retains in-frame clones only, with some absent. The sample shows 150,000 to 200,000 clones, nearly 80% of them seen only once. Source material: PBMCs or T cells enriched from blood (not recorded which). The source of these receptors is a man between 60 and 75 years old who had been exposed to COVID-19.

This sequence joins TRBV12-5 and TRBJ2-4, with D maybe TRBD1 (5 bases). The CDR3 extends over 15 amino acids. V dropped 5 bases and J dropped 6 bases, with 17 bases sitting between them. Germline CDR1 is LGHNT and CDR2 is FRNRAP. The CDR3 DNA reads TGTGCTAGTGGTCCCCCCCCTGGGGCGCCAAACATTCAGTACTTC. It translates to CASGPPPGAPNIQYF.

As regards this clone: The same CDR3 also results from other DNA sequences found in this sample. The chain has TRBV2 and TRBJ2-7, with 11 bases lining up with TRBD2. There are 13 residues in the CDR3. Per germline, CDR1 SNHLY and CDR2 FYNNEI. With V trimmed by 6 bases and J by 2 bases, 0 bases remained unmatched. This CDR3 reads CASRGLAAYEQYF. CDR3 in DNA: TGTGCCAGCAGGGGACTAGCGGCCTACGAGCAGTACTTC.

This clone was seen once. This chain links TRBV5-4 with TRBJ2-7; the D gene is possibly TRBD2 (5 bases). CDR1 is SGHNT and CDR2 is YYREEE in the germline V gene (reference sequence). Trimming stripped 0 bases from V and 3 bases from J, with 7 bases between. The CDR3 spans 13 residues. CDR3 residues: CASSLERHYEQYF. In DNA, the CDR3 is TGTGCCAGCAGCTTGGAGCGGCACTACGAGCAGTACTTC.

This chain connects TRBV27 to TRBJ1-4; D unclear. Trimming cost V 4 bases and J 4 bases, with 10 bases left between them. The germline V gene has CDR1 MNHEY and CDR2 SMNVEV (reference sequence). CDR3 length equals 14 residues. In nucleotides, the CDR3 is TGTGCCAGCAGTTACGCAGGAAATAATGAAAAACTGTTTTTT. This sequence encodes CASSYAGNNEKLFF.

The chain has TRBV5-1 and TRBJ2-7; the match to TRBD1 covers 10 bases. The CDR3 has 15 amino acids. Trimming removed 4 bases from V and 5 bases from J; junction bases left unmatched: 9. Germline V gene data show CDR1 as SGHRS and CDR2 as YFSETQ. This CDR3 is CASSLGGQGGNEQYF. CDR3 nucleotides: TGCGCCAGCAGCCTCGGAGGACAGGGGGGGAACGAGCAGTACTTC.

The chain couples TRBV14 to TRBJ1-2; no clear D gene. CDR1 SGHDN and CDR2 FVKESK come from the germline V gene. V was clipped by 0 bases and J by 4 bases, with 6 bases between them. The CDR3 loop spans 13 amino acids. The CDR3 coding sequence is TGTGCCAGCAGCCAAGAACTGTTCTATGGCTACACCTTC. It codes for CASSQELFYGYTF.

J is TRBJ1-1 and V is TRBV5-1; D possibly corresponds to TRBD1 (6 bases). There are 14 residues in the CDR3. Trimming stripped 0 bases from V and 3 bases from J, with 9 bases between. Germline V gene data show CDR1 as SGHRS and CDR2 as YFSETQ. CDR3 sequence reads: CASSLVQGYTEAFF. The CDR3, as DNA: TGCGCCAGCAGCTTGGTACAGGGTTACACTGAAGCTTTCTTT. Supplemented by reference TRBV5-1 and TRBJ1-1, the full variable domain reads KAGVTQTPRYLIKTRGQQVTLSCSPISGHRSVSWYQQTPGQGLQFLFEYFSETQRNKGNFPGRFSGRQFSNSRSEMNVSTLELGDSALYLCASSLVQGYTEAFFGQGTRLTVV.

The chain carries TRBV6-2 or TRBV6-3 and TRBJ1-5; D remains unclear. Looked up from germline, CDR1 is MNHEY and CDR2 is SVGEGT. Trimming took off 0 bases at V and 5 bases at J, with 5 bases between the two ends. The CDR3 has 13 amino acids. The CDR3 reads CASSYSSHQPQHF. CDR3 DNA: TGTGCCAGCAGTTACTCGAGCCATCAGCCCCAGCATTTT.